The 8 T cell receptor beta chains given below trace back to one sample, sequenced in a study of OX40 agonist ivuxolimab in advanced cancers. Sequencing used immunoSEQ multiplex PCR; TCRdb keeps in-frame clones, though not all of them. The sample lists about 98,000 clones, about 88% occurring once. The sample was CD4+ or CD8+ T cells sorted from blood, taken in a trial of the OX40 agonist ivuxolimab. Every receptor here comes from an adult with an advanced solid tumor such as melanoma, head and neck, liver or kidney cancer.

V gene TRBV7-9 combines with J gene TRBJ1-5; no clear D. The CDR3 runs to 16 residues. CDR1 and CDR2 from the germline V gene are SEHNR and FQNEAQ (reference sequence). Trimming pared 0 bases from V and 5 bases from J, leaving 14 bases between. CDR3 nucleotide sequence: TGTGCCAGCAGCTTAGCGCGGGGTTCTGCGTATCAGCCCCAGCATTTT. Amino acid sequence: CASSLARGSAYQPQHF.

The chain is built from TRBV19 and TRBJ2-3, with 7 bases matching TRBD1. This CDR3 contains 14 residues. Germline-derived CDR1 and CDR2 are LNHDA and SQIVND (reference sequence). V shed 6 bases and J 0 bases; nucleotides not matched to a gene: 3. As DNA, the CDR3 is TGTGCCAGTAGCCACAGGGGAAGCACAGATACGCAGTATTTT. This encodes CASSHRGSTDTQYF.

The chain recombines TRBV11-1 with TRBJ2-2, with D unclear. Trimming cost V 1 base and J 5 bases, with 8 bases left between them. The CDR3 totals 14 residues. The V gene's germline CDR1 is SGHAT and CDR2 FQDESV (reference sequence). The CDR3 sequence is CASSLGVATGELFF. The CDR3 DNA follows: TGTGCCAGCAGCTTAGGAGTGGCAACCGGGGAGCTGTTTTTT.

The J gene is TRBJ2-1, the V gene TRBV7-9, with TRBD2 as a possible D gene (6 bases). This CDR3 comprises 14 residues. Per the germline V gene, CDR1 is SEHNR and CDR2 is FQNEAQ (reference sequence). The V gene lost 5 bases and the J gene lost 8 bases, with 16 bases spanning the gap. The CDR3 region is CASSPNAGGDEQFF. The DNA of the CDR3 is TGTGCCAGCAGCCCCAACGCGGGCGGGGATGAGCAGTTCTTC.

V usage is TRBV21-1 and J usage is TRBJ2-1. TRBV21-1 constitutes a pseudogene. This CDR3 region has 12 residues. The CDR3 DNA reads TGTGCCAGCAGCAAGGAAGACAATGAGCAGTTCTTC. Amino acid sequence: CASSKEDNEQFF.

The gene calls are TRBV27 and TRBJ1-2, with 7 bases aligning to TRBD1. CDR3 length: 15 amino acids. The V gene's germline CDR1 is MNHEY and CDR2 SMNVEV (reference sequence). V shed 2 bases, J shed 4 bases, and the junction held 7 bases outside the gene matches. CDR3 protein: CASSLRTGRPYGYTF. CDR3 sequence (DNA): TGTGCCAGCAGTTTACGGACAGGTCGTCCCTATGGCTACACCTTC.

The genes are TRBV19 and TRBJ1-3; 9 bases align to TRBD1. There are 16 residues in the CDR3. Germline V gives CDR1 LNHDA, CDR2 SQIVND (reference sequence). The ends lost 4 bases at V and 4 bases at J; junction bases unmatched: 8. CDR3 protein: CASSTRWGQGGNTIYF. Written as DNA, the CDR3 is TGTGCCAGTAGTACCCGATGGGGACAGGGCGGAAACACCATATATTTT.

The rearrangement joins TRBV5-6 to TRBJ2-2; D perhaps matches TRBD1 (6 bases). Germline V gene sequence: CDR1 SGHDT, CDR2 YYEEEE. The V end lost 4 bases, the J end lost 1 base, and 11 bases lay between the germline ends. There are 15 residues in the CDR3. The CDR3 DNA reads TGTGCCAGCAGCATGACAGGTTGGAACACCGGGGAGCTGTTTTTT. This gives the protein CASSMTGWNTGELFF. The complete variable domain, with remaining parts taken from reference TRBV5-6 and TRBJ2-2, reads DAGVTQSPTHLIKTRGQQVTLRCSPKSGHDTVSWYQQALGQGPQFIFQYYEEEERQRGNFPDRFSGHQFPNYSSELNVNALLLGDSALYLCASSMTGWNTGELFFGEGSRLTVL.